The table lists the clone carrying this TCR beta chain with a few counts. Its target is unknown. This sample was included in a study of early T cells in non-severe SARS-CoV-2 infection. Overall study: The input, bulk RNA from unsorted whole blood, was sequenced, and chains were unpaired. Broader study findings: The VDJdb matching leaned toward anti-spike CD8 responses and overlooked private and CD4 specificities.

The library protocol tagged individual cDNA molecules with unique molecular identifiers. TCRdb re-derived calls from the 5' RACE reads in MiXCR, one entry per CDR3 protein. The sample carries 85,000 to 90,000 distinct CDR3 sequences, roughly 15% recorded once. The CDR3 spans 15 residues. V dropped 2 bases and J dropped 1; count of bases not matched to a gene: 6. The germline CDR1 and CDR2 sequences are DFQATT and SNEGSKA (reference sequence). This chain links TRBV20-1 with TRBJ2-5; 8 nucleotides align to TRBD1. Material for sequencing was whole blood. This TCR was sampled from an adult who was a healthcare worker with PCR-confirmed SARS-CoV-2 infection or an uninfected control (not recorded which). The DNA for the CDR3 is TGCAGTGCTAGACGGACAGGGCGACCCCAAGAGACCCAGTACTTC. Translating gives CSARRTGRPQETQYF.